One and the same sample provided the 8 T cell receptor beta chains below, sequenced in a study of beta chain features in type 1 diabetes. Their antigen targets remain unknown. Expressed TCRB transcripts got sequenced, as all isolated RNA was reverse transcribed. Clones were read by immunoSEQ multiplex PCR, and TCRdb kept only the in-frame ones, dropping some. The table has 640,000 or so clones, 13% seen once. The study, taken as a whole, reports: When Type 1 diabetes patients were examined, their TCRB CDR3s proved moderately but significantly shorter in all four CD4+ subsets.

The material sequenced was naive CD4+ T cells from blood. These receptors all stem from a man aged 18 to 30 with type 1 diabetes.

This clone has a handful of counts. V and J are TRBV28 and TRBJ1-6; unclear D gene. The CDR3 length is 14 residues. From germline, CDR1 is MDHEN and CDR2 SYDVKM. V shed 10 bases and J shed 5 bases, with 15 bases lying between them. Here the CDR3 reads CATLIGLDNSPLHF. The DNA of the CDR3 is TGTGCCACCCTCATTGGTCTCGATAATTCACCCCTCCACTTT.

This chain uses TRBV15 with TRBJ1-1, with TRBD1 as a possible D gene (5 bases). The ends were cut back, 0 bases at V and 7 bases at J, with 9 bases in the middle. The CDR3 is 13 amino acids. Germline CDR1 is LNHNV and CDR2 is YYDKDF (reference sequence). CDR3 in amino acids: CATSREGGGEAFF. CDR3 DNA: TGTGCCACCAGCAGAGAAGGTGGGGGTGAAGCTTTCTTT.

This clone occurred a few times. DNA of the CDR3: TGTGCCAGTTGCAGGGAGGGATCACCCCTCCACTTT. Its translation: CASCREGSPLHF. This chain uses TRBV5-4 with TRBJ1-6; perhaps TRBD1 as D (5 bases). The germline V and J ends were trimmed by 8 bases and 10 bases, with 13 bases remaining between them. Germline values: CDR1 SGHNT, CDR2 YYREEE (reference sequence). The CDR3 runs 12 residues.

This clone was picked up a small number of times. The V and J genes are TRBV5-4 and TRBJ2-1, with no clear D. CDR3 length: 13 residues. Germline CDR1 SGHNT, CDR2 YYREEE (reference sequence). Trimming took 0 bases from V and 7 from J, leaving 8 bases between them. Here the CDR3 reads CASSLVAGNEQFF. The CDR3 DNA follows: TGTGCCAGCAGCTTGGTAGCCGGTAATGAGCAGTTCTTC.

This chain joins TRBV6-1 and TRBJ1-2, with 8 nucleotides matching TRBD1. V lost 6 bases to trimming and J lost 7 bases; unmatched junction nucleotides: 13. CDR1 and CDR2 from the germline V gene are MNHNS and SASEGT. The CDR3 loop spans 15 amino acids. The CDR3 coding sequence is TGTGCCAGCAGAGGACAGGGCGAGGCCCTGGGTGGCTACACCTTC. Protein product: CASRGQGEALGGYTF.

This clone has a handful of counts. The V and J genes are TRBV2 and TRBJ2-7; D is uncertain. Germline assignment: CDR1 SNHLY and CDR2 FYNNEI. The CDR3 loop spans 12 amino acids. The V and J ends lost 6 bases and 7 bases respectively, with 13 bases between them. CDR3 sequence (DNA): TGTGCCAGCAGCCACATGGTACGAGAGCAGTACTTC. This translates into CASSHMVREQYF.

There are a few counts of this clone. This chain uses TRBV10-3 with TRBJ2-1; D not certain. This CDR3 is 12 amino acids long. Germline assignment: CDR1 ENHRY and CDR2 SYGVKD. V was cut by 2 bases and J by 7 bases, with 6 bases left in between. The CDR3 loop is CAISEEPNEQFF. The CDR3 DNA reads TGTGCCATCAGTGAGGAGCCTAATGAGCAGTTCTTC.

The chain has TRBV29-1 and TRBJ1-1, with D perhaps matching TRBD1 (5 bases). Per the germline V gene, CDR1 is SQVTM and CDR2 is ANQGSEA. The CDR3 covers 14 residues. The V gene lost 1 base and the J gene lost 4 bases, with 13 bases spanning the gap. The chain's CDR3 is CSVEGPAQGTEAFF. In nucleotides, the CDR3 is TGCAGCGTTGAAGGGCCGGCCCAGGGCACTGAAGCTTTCTTT. Full variable domain (missing parts from reference TRBV29-1 and TRBJ1-1): SAVISQKPSRDICQRGTSLTIQCQVDSQVTMMFWYRQQPGQSLTLIATANQGSEATYESGFVIDKFPISRPNLTFSTLTVSNMSPEDSSIYLCSVEGPAQGTEAFFGQGTRLTVV.